These T cell receptor beta chains were read from a single sample in a study of T cell changes during pregnancy in multiple sclerosis. The protocol was immunoSEQ multiplex PCR, while the TCRdb copy is restricted to in-frame clones and leaves out a portion. The sample records around 77,000 clones, about nine tenths being singletons. Sequencing was performed on peripheral blood, taken in the third trimester of pregnancy. The receptors were sampled from a female donor in good health, enrolled as a control in a pregnancy study. The CDR3 runs from the conserved cysteine through the conserved F or W. D genes are given only for firm matches. The size entry is marked missing in some rows and otherwise reads once, few, many or a size class.

V	size	D	J	CDR3	DNA
TRBV7-9	NA	NA	TRBJ2-1	CASSLDQGRVGHEQFF	TGTGCCAGCAGCTTAGATCAAGGGAGAGTAGGGCATGAGCAGTTCTTC
TRBV7-2	NA	TRBD2	TRBJ2-1	CASSLLSGGAYNEQFF	TGTGCCAGCAGCTTACTTAGCGGGGGGGCCTACAATGAGCAGTTCTTC
TRBV6-1	NA	TRBD1	TRBJ1-2	CASRDRGTNYGYTF	TGTGCCAGCCGAGACAGGGGAACGAACTATGGCTACACCTTC
TRBV27	NA	TRBD2	TRBJ2-1	CASSRLAASYNEQFF	TGTGCCAGCAGTCGACTAGCGGCATCCTACAATGAGCAGTTCTTC
TRBV19	NA	TRBD1	TRBJ1-2	CASTYRKQGSRPGYTF	TGTGCCAGTACCTACCGTAAACAGGGGTCCCGCCCTGGCTACACCTTC
TRBV6-1	NA	TRBD1	TRBJ2-7	CASSGGTGLDYEQYF	TGTGCCAGCAGTGGCGGGACAGGGTTAGACTACGAGCAGTACTTC
TRBV7-9	NA	NA	TRBJ1-4	CASSIHFNEKLFF	TGTGCCAGCAGCATTCATTTTAATGAAAAACTGTTTTTT
TRBV28	NA	TRBD1	TRBJ1-2	CASSSGQGYGYTF	TGTGCCAGCAGCTCGGGACAGGGGTATGGCTACACCTTC
TRBV19	once	NA	TRBJ2-7	CASSMLGAYEQYF	TGTGCCAGTAGTATGCTAGGGGCCTACGAGCAGTACTTC
TRBV18	NA	TRBD1	TRBJ1-1	CASSRAVIQGLMNTEAFF	TGTGCCAGCTCACGGGCGGTCATACAGGGGCTTATGAACACTGAAGCTTTCTTT
TRBV19	NA	TRBD1	TRBJ2-6	CASSIRGGLQANVLTF	TGTGCCAGTAGTATAAGAGGGGGCCTTCAGGCCAACGTCCTGACTTTC
TRBV7-8	once	NA	TRBJ2-2	CASSLGSTTTAGELFF	TGTGCCAGCAGCTTAGGCTCTACTACAACGGCCGGGGAGCTGTTTTTT
TRBV11-3	once	TRBD2	TRBJ2-7	CASSWLRERNYEQYF	TGTGCCAGCAGCTGGTTGCGGGAGCGCAACTACGAGCAGTACTTC
TRBV30	NA	NA	TRBJ1-2	CAWSGASGVYGYTF	TGTGCCTGGAGTGGGGCCTCAGGGGTCTATGGCTACACCTTC
TRBV4-1	NA	TRBD1	TRBJ1-4	CASSQEAAGGEKLFF	TGCGCCAGCAGCCAAGAGGCCGCAGGGGGAGAAAAACTGTTTTTT
TRBV29-1	NA	TRBD2	TRBJ2-7	CSARRGSGYEQYF	TGCAGCGCCAGACGCGGGAGCGGCTACGAGCAGTACTTC
TRBV7-2	NA	TRBD1	TRBJ1-2	CASTTDRQGNYGYTF	TGTGCCAGCACCACCGACAGACAGGGAAACTATGGCTACACCTTC
TRBV4-1	NA	NA	TRBJ2-7	CASSQTPAYEQYF	TGCGCCAGCAGCCAGACACCAGCCTACGAGCAGTACTTC
TRBV5-5	NA	NA	TRBJ2-3	CASSLEGPGDTQYF	TGTGCCAGCAGCTTGGAAGGCCCAGGAGATACGCAGTATTTT
TRBV7-2	NA	NA	TRBJ1-6	CASKTPGSPLHF	TGTGCCAGTAAAACACCTGGTTCACCCCTCCACTTT
TRBV5-1	NA	TRBD1	TRBJ2-1	CASSLLPGQGNNEQFF	TGCGCCAGCAGCTTGCTTCCGGGACAGGGGAACAATGAGCAGTTCTTC
TRBV9	NA	TRBD1	TRBJ1-1	CASSVTGGNTEAFF	TGTGCCAGCAGCGTAACAGGGGGGAACACTGAAGCTTTCTTT
TRBV25-1	NA	TRBD1	TRBJ1-1	CASNPGQGRNTEAFF	TGTGCCAGCAACCCGGGACAGGGACGAAACACTGAAGCTTTCTTT
TRBV7-9	once	NA	TRBJ2-1	CASSLPAVTYNEQFF	TGTGCCAGCAGCTTACCCGCGGTGACCTACAATGAGCAGTTCTTC
TRBV5-1	NA	NA	TRBJ1-3	CASSLSRSFGLTGNTIYF	TGCGCCAGCAGCTTGTCCCGGAGCTTTGGCCTCACTGGAAACACCATATATTTT
TRBV5-4	NA	TRBD1	TRBJ1-1	CASSLGIRQGLNTEAFF	TGTGCCAGCAGCTTGGGGATACGACAGGGACTGAACACTGAAGCTTTCTTT
TRBV6-1	NA	TRBD1	TRBJ2-1	CASRRDSAYNEQFF	TGTGCCAGCCGCCGGGACAGTGCCTACAATGAGCAGTTCTTC
TRBV7-9	NA	NA	TRBJ1-1	CASSLLFGGDTEAFF	TGTGCCAGCAGCTTACTCTTTGGGGGGGACACTGAAGCTTTCTTT
TRBV18	NA	NA	TRBJ2-7	CASSPVQGSYEQYF	TGTGCCAGCTCACCAGTACAGGGATCCTACGAGCAGTACTTC
TRBV10-2	once	TRBD1	TRBJ1-1	CASSEDRGTAEAFF	TGCGCCAGCAGTGAGGACAGGGGAACAGCTGAAGCTTTCTTT